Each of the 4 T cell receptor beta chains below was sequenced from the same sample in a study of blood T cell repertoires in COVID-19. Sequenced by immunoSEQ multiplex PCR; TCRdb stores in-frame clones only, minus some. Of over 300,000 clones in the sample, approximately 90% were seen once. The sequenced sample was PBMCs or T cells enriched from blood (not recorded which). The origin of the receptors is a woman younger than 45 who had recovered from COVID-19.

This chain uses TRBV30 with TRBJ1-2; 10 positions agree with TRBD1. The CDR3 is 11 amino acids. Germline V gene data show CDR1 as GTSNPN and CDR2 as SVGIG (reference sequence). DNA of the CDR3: TGTTTGGGACAGGGGAACTATGGCTACACCTTC. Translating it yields CLGQGNYGYTF.

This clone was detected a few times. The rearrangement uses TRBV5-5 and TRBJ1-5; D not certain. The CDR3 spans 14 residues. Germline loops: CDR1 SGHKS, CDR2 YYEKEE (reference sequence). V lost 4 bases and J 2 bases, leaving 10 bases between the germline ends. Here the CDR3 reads CASSPGVRNQPQHF. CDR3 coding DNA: TGTGCCAGCAGCCCCGGGGTCCGCAATCAGCCCCAGCATTTT.

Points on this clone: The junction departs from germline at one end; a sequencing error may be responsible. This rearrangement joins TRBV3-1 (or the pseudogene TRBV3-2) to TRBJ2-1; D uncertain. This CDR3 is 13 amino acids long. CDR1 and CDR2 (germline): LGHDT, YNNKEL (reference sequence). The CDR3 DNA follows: TGTGCCAGCTGCCAGGCCTCCTACAATGAGCAGTTCTTC. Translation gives CASCQASYNEQFF.

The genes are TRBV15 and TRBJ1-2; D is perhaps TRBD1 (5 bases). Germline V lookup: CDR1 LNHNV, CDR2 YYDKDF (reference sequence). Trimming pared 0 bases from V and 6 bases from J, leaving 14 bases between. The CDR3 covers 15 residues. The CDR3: CATSRDSRPGHGYTF. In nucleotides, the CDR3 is TGTGCCACCAGCAGAGATTCCAGGCCAGGGCATGGCTACACCTTC.